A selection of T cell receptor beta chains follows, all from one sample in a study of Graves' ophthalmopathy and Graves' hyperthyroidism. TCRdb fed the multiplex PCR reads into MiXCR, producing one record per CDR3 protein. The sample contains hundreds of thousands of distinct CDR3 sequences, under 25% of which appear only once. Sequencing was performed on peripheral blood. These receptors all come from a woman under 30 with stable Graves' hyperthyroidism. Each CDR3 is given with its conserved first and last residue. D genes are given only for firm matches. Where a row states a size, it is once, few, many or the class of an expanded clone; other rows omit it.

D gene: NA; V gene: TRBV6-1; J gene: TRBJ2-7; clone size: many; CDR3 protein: CASSEAEGPHGQYF; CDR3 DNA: TGTGCCAGCAGTGAAGCGGAGGGACCCCACGGGCAGTACTTC
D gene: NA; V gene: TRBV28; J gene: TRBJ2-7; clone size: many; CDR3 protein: CASSPSVQGGYEQYF; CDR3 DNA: TGTGCCAGCAGCCCTTCCGTGCAGGGCGGCTACGAGCAGTACTTC
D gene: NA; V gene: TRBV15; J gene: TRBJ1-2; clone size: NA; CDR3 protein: CATSRSRGSNGYTF; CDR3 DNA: TGTGCCACCAGCAGATCGCGGGGCAGCAATGGCTACACCTTC
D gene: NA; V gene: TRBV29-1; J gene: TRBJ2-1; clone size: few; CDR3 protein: CSVGLFNEQFF; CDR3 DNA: TGCAGCGTGGGGTTGTTCAATGAGCAGTTCTTC
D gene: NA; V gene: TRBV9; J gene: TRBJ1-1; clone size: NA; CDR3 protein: CASSVEGSITEAFF; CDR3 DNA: TGTGCCAGCAGCGTAGAAGGGTCGATCACTGAAGCTTTCTTT
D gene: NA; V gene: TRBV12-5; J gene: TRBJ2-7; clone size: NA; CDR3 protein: CASGLFVGDPLPYEQYF; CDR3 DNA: TGTGCTAGTGGTTTGTTTGTGGGAGATCCCCTCCCCTACGAGCAGTACTTC
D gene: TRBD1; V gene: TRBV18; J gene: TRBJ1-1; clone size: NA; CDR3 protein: CASSHSRERTGTEAFF; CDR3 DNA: TGTGCCAGCTCACATTCTAGGGAGCGGACAGGGACTGAAGCTTTCTTT
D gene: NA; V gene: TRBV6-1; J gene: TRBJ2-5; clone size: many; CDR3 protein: CASSDLGQGVRETQYF; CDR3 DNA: TGTGCCAGCAGTGATTTGGGACAAGGGGTTAGGGAGACCCAGTACTTC
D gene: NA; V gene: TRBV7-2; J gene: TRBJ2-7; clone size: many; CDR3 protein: CASSRDRREQYF; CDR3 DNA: TGTGCCAGCAGCCGTGACAGGCGCGAGCAGTACTTC
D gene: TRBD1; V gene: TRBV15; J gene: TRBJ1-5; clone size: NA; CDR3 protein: CATSGQGLNQPQHF; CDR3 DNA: TGTGCCACCTCGGGACAGGGGTTAAATCAGCCCCAGCATTTT
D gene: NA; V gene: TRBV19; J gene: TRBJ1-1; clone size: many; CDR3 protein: CAVKPPNTEAFF; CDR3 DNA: TGTGCCGTGAAGCCGCCGAACACTGAAGCTTTCTTT
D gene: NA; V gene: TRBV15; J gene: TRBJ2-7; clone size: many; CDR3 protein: CATSRDFAEGREQYF; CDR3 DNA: TGTGCCACCAGCAGAGATTTCGCCGAAGGGAGGGAGCAGTACTTC
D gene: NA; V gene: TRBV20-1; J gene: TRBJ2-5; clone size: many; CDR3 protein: CSARASTGIWTQYF; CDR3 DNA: TGCAGTGCTAGAGCGTCAACAGGGATTTGGACCCAGTACTTC
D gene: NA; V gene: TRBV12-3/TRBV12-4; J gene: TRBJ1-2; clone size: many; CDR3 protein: CASRRRSGKGRYGYTF; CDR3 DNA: TGTGCCAGCAGAAGGCGAAGCGGGAAGGGTCGGTATGGCTACACCTTC
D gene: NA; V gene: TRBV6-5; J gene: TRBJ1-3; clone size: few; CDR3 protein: CASSYSQELSSGNTIYF; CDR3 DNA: TGTGCCAGCAGTTACTCCCAGGAACTCAGCTCTGGAAACACCATATATTTT
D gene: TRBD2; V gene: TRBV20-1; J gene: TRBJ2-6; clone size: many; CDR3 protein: CSVGLAENSGANVLTF; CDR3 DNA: TGCAGTGTCGGACTAGCGGAGAACTCTGGGGCCAACGTCCTGACTTTC
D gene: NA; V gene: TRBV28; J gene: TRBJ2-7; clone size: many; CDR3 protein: CASSLAGQNSYEQYF; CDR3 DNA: TGTGCCAGCAGTTTAGCTGGACAAAACTCCTACGAGCAGTACTTC
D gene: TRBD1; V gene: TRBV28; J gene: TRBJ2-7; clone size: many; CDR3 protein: CASNFLQGDEQYF; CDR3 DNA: TGTGCCAGCAATTTTCTACAGGGGGACGAGCAGTACTTC
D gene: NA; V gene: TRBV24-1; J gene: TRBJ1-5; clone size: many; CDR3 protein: CATSEGGFWRNQPQHF; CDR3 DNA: TGTGCCACCAGCGAGGGGGGCTTCTGGCGCAATCAGCCCCAGCATTTT
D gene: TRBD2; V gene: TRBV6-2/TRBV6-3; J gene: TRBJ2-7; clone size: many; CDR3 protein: CASSYSASGDLRYEQYF; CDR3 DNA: TGTGCCAGCAGTTACTCGGCTAGCGGGGACCTCCGGTACGAGCAGTACTTC
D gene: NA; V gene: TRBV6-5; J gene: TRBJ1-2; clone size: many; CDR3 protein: CASSLSPANYGYTF; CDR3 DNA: TGTGCCAGCAGTTTGAGTCCGGCGAACTATGGCTACACCTTC
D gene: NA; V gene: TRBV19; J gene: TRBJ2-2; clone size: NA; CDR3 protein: CASSGPGEAGELFF; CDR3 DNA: TGTGCCAGTAGTGGACCCGGGGAGGCCGGGGAGCTGTTTTTT
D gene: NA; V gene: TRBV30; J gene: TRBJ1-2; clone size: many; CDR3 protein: CAWSKQGYGYTF; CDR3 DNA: TGTGCCTGGAGTAAACAGGGCTATGGCTACACCTTC
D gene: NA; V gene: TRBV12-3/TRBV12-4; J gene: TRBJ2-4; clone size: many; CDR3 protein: CASSFMSLENIQYF; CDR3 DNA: TGTGCCAGCAGTTTCATGAGCTTGGAAAACATTCAGTACTTC
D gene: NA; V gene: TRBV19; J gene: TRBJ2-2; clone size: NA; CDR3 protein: CASRVVYGTNTGELFF; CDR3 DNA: TGTGCCAGTAGAGTGGTATATGGGACGAACACCGGGGAGCTGTTTTTT
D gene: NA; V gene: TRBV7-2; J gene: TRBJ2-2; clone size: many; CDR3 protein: CASRYVQNTGELFF; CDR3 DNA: TGTGCCAGCAGATATGTACAGAACACCGGGGAGCTGTTTTTT
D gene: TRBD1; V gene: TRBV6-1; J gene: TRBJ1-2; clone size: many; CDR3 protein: CASSEELTGILYGYTF; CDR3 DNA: TGTGCCAGCAGTGAAGAATTGACAGGGATACTCTATGGCTACACCTTC
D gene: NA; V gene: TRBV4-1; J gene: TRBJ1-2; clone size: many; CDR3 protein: CASSQDRGGYTF; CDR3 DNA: TGCGCCAGCAGCCAAGATCGGGGTGGCTACACCTTC
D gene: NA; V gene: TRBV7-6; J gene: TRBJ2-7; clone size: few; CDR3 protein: CASSSRAQGLKGQYF; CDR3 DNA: TGTGCCAGCAGCTCGCGCGCACAGGGTCTGAAGGGGCAGTACTTC
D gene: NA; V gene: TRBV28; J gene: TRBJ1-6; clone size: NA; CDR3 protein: CASSPRQGHSPLHF; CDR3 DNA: TGTGCCAGCAGTCCCCGGCAGGGACATTCACCCCTCCACTTT
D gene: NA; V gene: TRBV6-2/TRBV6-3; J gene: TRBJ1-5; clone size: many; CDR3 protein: CASSPQGPSLSNQPQHF; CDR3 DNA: TGTGCCAGCAGTCCACAGGGCCCAAGTTTGAGCAATCAGCCCCAGCATTTT
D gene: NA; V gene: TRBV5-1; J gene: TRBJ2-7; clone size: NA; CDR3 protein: CAISLGSFLRREQYF; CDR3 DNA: TGCGCCATCAGCTTAGGGTCCTTCCTACGTCGGGAGCAGTACTTC
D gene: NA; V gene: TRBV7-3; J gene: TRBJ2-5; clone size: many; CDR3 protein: CASSPDRETQYF; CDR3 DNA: TGTGCCAGCAGCCCAGATAGAGAGACCCAGTACTTC
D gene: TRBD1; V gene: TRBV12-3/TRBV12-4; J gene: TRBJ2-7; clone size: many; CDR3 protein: CASSLGPGQAYEQYF; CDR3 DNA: TGTGCCAGCAGTTTAGGGCCCGGACAGGCCTACGAGCAGTACTTC
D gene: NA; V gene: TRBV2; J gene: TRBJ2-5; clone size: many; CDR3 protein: CASSPWTDQETQYF; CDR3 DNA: TGTGCCAGCAGCCCGTGGACTGATCAAGAGACCCAGTACTTC
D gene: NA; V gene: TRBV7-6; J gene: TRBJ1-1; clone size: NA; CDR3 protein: CASSLRIRGQNLGNTEAFF; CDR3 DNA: TGTGCCAGCAGCTTAAGGATTAGGGGCCAAAATTTGGGTAACACTGAAGCTTTCTTT
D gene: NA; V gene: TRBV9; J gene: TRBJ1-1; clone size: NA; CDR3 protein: CASSVGAVMNTEAFF; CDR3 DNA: TGTGCCAGCAGCGTAGGGGCAGTAATGAACACTGAAGCTTTCTTT
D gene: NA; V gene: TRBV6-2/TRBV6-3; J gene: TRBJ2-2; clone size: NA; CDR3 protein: CASRIGDTGELFF; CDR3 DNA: TGTGCCAGCAGGATTGGTGACACCGGGGAGCTGTTTTTT
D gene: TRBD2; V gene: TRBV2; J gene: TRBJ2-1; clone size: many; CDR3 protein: CASGGGTSGGNEQFF; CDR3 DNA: TGTGCCAGCGGGGGTGGGACTAGCGGGGGTAATGAGCAGTTCTTC
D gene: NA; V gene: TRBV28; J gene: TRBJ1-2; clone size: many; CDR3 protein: CASSFPGGSIKDGYTF; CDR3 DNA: TGTGCCAGCAGTTTTCCCGGGGGATCGATTAAAGATGGCTACACCTTC
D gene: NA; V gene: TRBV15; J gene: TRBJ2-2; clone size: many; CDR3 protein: CATSTKAYTGELFF; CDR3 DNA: TGTGCCACCAGCACAAAGGCCTACACCGGGGAGCTGTTTTTT
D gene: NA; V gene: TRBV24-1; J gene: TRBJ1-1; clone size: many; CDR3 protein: CATRAGLGTEAFF; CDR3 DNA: TGTGCCACCAGGGCTGGCCTGGGAACTGAAGCTTTCTTT
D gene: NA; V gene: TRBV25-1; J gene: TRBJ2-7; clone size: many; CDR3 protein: CASSESNGYEQYF; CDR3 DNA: TGTGCCAGCAGTGAATCAAACGGCTACGAGCAGTACTTC
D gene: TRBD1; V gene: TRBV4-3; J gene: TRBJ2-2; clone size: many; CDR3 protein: CASSADRGRGGELFF; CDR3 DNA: TGCGCCAGCAGCGCGGACAGGGGGCGCGGCGGGGAGCTGTTTTTT
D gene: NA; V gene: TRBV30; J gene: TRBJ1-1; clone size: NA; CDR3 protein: CARGGGNTEAFF; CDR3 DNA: TGTGCCAGGGGGGGGGGTAACACTGAAGCTTTCTTT